These 31 T cell receptor beta chains originate from one sample sequenced in a study of technical replicates of blood from a handful of donors. Assay: immunoSEQ multiplex PCR; the TCRdb copy retains only in-frame clones and omits some. The sample lists 80,000 or so clones; about 96% were seen once. Specimen: T cells isolated from PBMCs. These receptors came from a human donor in good health.

V usage is TRBV5-1 and J usage is TRBJ1-1; a possible D gene is TRBD1 (6 bases). The germline V gene has CDR1 SGHRS and CDR2 YFSETQ. Trimming stripped 0 bases from V and 3 bases from J, with 12 bases between. The CDR3 sequence is 15 residues long. CDR3 in amino acids: CASSLALTGHTEAFF. DNA of the CDR3: TGCGCCAGCAGCTTGGCATTGACAGGCCACACTGAAGCTTTCTTT. Full variable domain (remainder filled in from reference TRBV5-1 and TRBJ1-1): KAGVTQTPRYLIKTRGQQVTLSCSPISGHRSVSWYQQTPGQGLQFLFEYFSETQRNKGNFPGRFSGRQFSNSRSEMNVSTLELGDSALYLCASSLALTGHTEAFFGQGTRLTVV.

The rearrangement links TRBV30 to TRBJ2-4; TRBD1 agrees at 8 bases. V trimming: 5 bases; J trimming: 1 base; junction bases outside the gene matches: 7. This CDR3 has 15 residues. Germline-derived CDR1 and CDR2 are GTSNPN and SVGIG (reference sequence). The CDR3 DNA is TGTGCCTGGGGGAGACAGGGGTCGGCCAAAAACATTCAGTACTTC. Translated, it gives CAWGRQGSAKNIQYF. Supplemented by reference TRBV30 and TRBJ2-4, the full variable domain reads SQTIHQWPATLVQPVGSPLSLECTVEGTSNPNLYWYRQAAGRGLQLLFYSVGIGQISSEVPQNLSASRPQDRQFILSSKKLLLSDSGFYLCAWGRQGSAKNIQYFGAGTRLSVL.

The chain uses TRBV6-5 and TRBJ1-1; D is unresolved. The CDR3 runs 13 residues. V lost 6 bases and J 0 bases, leaving 8 bases between the germline ends. Germline assignment: CDR1 MNHEY and CDR2 SVGAGI. The CDR3, as DNA: TGTGCCAGCAGGTATCTTTTGAACACTGAAGCTTTCTTT. Translating it yields CASRYLLNTEAFF.

The genes are TRBV12-5 and TRBJ2-3; TRBD2 aligns across 11 bases. This CDR3 has 18 amino acids. Germline V CDR1 and CDR2: LGHNT, FRNRAP. J was trimmed by 2 bases and V by 3 bases; bases with no gene match: 10. CDR3: CASGFRGLAGGDTDTQYF. The CDR3 DNA sequence: TGTGCTAGTGGTTTCCGGGGGCTAGCGGGGGGAGACACAGATACGCAGTATTTT. Full variable domain (outside the CDR3, taken from reference TRBV12-5 and TRBJ2-3): DARVTQTPRHKVTEMGQEVTMRCQPILGHNTVFWYRQTMMQGLELLAYFRNRAPLDDSGMPKDRFSAEMPDATLATLKIQPSEPRDSAVYFCASGFRGLAGGDTDTQYFGPGTRLTVL.

This sequence joins TRBV29-1 and TRBJ2-5, with TRBD1 matching 7 bases. With V trimmed by 5 bases and J by 5 bases, 11 bases remained unmatched. The CDR3 consists of 14 residues. Germline CDR1 is SQVTM and CDR2 is ANQGSEA. The CDR3 protein is CSVPPGTALETQYF. DNA for the CDR3: TGCAGCGTTCCGCCGGGGACAGCCTTGGAGACCCAGTACTTC.

The chain joins TRBV28 to TRBJ2-7; 9 bases match TRBD1. With V trimmed by 4 bases and J by 7 bases, 8 bases remained unmatched. The V gene's germline CDR1 is MDHEN and CDR2 SYDVKM. This CDR3 has 14 residues. CDR3 nucleotides: TGTGCCAGCAGTTCCGGGACAGGGAGAGGAGAGCAGTACTTC. Its translation: CASSSGTGRGEQYF.

This sequence joins TRBV6-1 and TRBJ1-6, with TRBD1 identical over 7 bases. The germline V gene has CDR1 MNHNS and CDR2 SASEGT. J lost 7 bases, V lost 2 bases, and 14 bases had no gene match. The CDR3 sequence is 18 residues long. The CDR3 sequence is CASSEMGFGGQRNSPLHF. CDR3 sequence (DNA): TGTGCCAGCAGTGAAATGGGTTTCGGGGGACAGCGAAATTCACCCCTCCACTTT.

V and J are TRBV11-3 and TRBJ1-5, with 10 bases that match TRBD1. V was clipped by 3 bases and J by 1 base; unmatched bases: 6. The CDR3 runs 17 residues. Germline CDR1 is SGHNT and CDR2 is YENEEA. The CDR3 spells CASSLGQGRRSNQPQHF. CDR3 DNA: TGTGCCAGCAGCTTGGGACAGGGGAGGAGGAGCAATCAGCCCCAGCATTTT.

The chain is built from TRBV13 and TRBJ1-5, with TRBD1 identical over 9 bases. CDR1 and CDR2 (germline): PRHDT, FYEKMQ (reference sequence). With V trimmed by 5 bases and J by 7 bases, 6 bases remained unmatched. The length of the CDR3 is 14 residues. CDR3: CASSPGQGNQPQHF. For the CDR3, the DNA is TGTGCCAGCAGCCCCGGACAGGGGAACCAGCCCCAGCATTTT.

The V call is TRBV14, the J call TRBJ1-4; D is unresolved. The CDR3 sequence is 15 residues long. Looked up from germline, CDR1 is SGHDN and CDR2 is FVKESK. Trimming removed 3 bases from V and 6 bases from J, with 14 bases in between. CDR3 nucleotide sequence: TGTGCCAGCAGCCAGGCGGGCTTGACGTATGAAAAACTGTTTTTT. Translation gives CASSQAGLTYEKLFF.

The gene calls are TRBV7-8 and TRBJ1-1, with unresolved D. Germline CDR1 and CDR2: SGHVS and FQNEAQ. The CDR3 extends over 17 amino acids. The germline V and J ends were trimmed by 5 bases and 0 bases, with 19 bases remaining between them. CDR3 coding DNA: TGTGCCAGCAGCCCCCCGGAGGGTAGGACCGTGAACACTGAAGCTTTCTTT. Protein: CASSPPEGRTVNTEAFF.

V is TRBV25-1 and J is TRBJ2-3; D is undetermined. Trimming cost V 8 bases and J 7 bases, with 7 bases left between them. The CDR3 totals 10 residues. Germline V gene data show CDR1 as MGHDK and CDR2 as SYGVNS. The CDR3 coding sequence is TGTGCCAGCGGTAGCAATACGCAGTATTTT. Protein: CASGSNTQYF. Full variable domain (missing parts from reference TRBV25-1 and TRBJ2-3): EADIYQTPRYLVIGTGKKITLECSQTMGHDKMYWYQQDPGMELHLIHYSYGVNSTEKGDLSSESTVSRIRTEHFPLTLESARPSHTSQYLCASGSNTQYFGPGTRLTVL.

V and J are TRBV29-1 and TRBJ2-7; the D is unclear. The germline V and J ends were trimmed by 7 bases and 5 bases, with 9 bases remaining between them. CDR1 and CDR2 from the germline V gene are SQVTM and ANQGSEA. This CDR3 is built from 10 residues. The CDR3 DNA reads TGCAGCGGTCTAGGCAACGAGCAGTACTTC. It encodes CSGLGNEQYF.

This chain joins TRBV18 and TRBJ1-1; D not resolved. CDR3 size: 15 residues. V dropped 4 bases and J dropped 3 bases, with 15 bases sitting between them. The germline gives CDR1 KGHSH, CDR2 LQKENI. CDR3 nucleotide sequence: TGTGCCAGCTCACAGACCCCCCCCGGGGACACTGAAGCTTTCTTT. The encoded protein is CASSQTPPGDTEAFF. The full variable domain, its missing parts supplied by reference TRBV18 and TRBJ1-1, is NAGVMQNPRHLVRRRGQEARLRCSPMKGHSHVYWYRQLPEEGLKFMVYLQKENIIDESGMPKERFSAEFPKEGPSILRIQQVVRGDSAAYFCASSQTPPGDTEAFFGQGTRLTVV.

J is TRBJ2-3 and V is TRBV7-9, with D uncertain. The germline V gene encodes CDR1 SEHNR and CDR2 FQNEAQ (reference sequence). V was clipped by 3 bases and J by 3 bases, with 19 bases between them. The CDR3 sequence is 17 residues long. The CDR3 bases are TGTGCCAGCAGCTTCTCCTCGGCCCCAGGTGCGACAGATACGCAGTATTTT. This sequence encodes CASSFSSAPGATDTQYF.

The chain links TRBV30 to TRBJ2-2; 9 bases agree with TRBD2. CDR1 and CDR2 (germline): GTSNPN, SVGIG (reference sequence). The CDR3 runs to 14 residues. Trimming cost V 5 bases and J 1 base; bases outside gene matches: 2. CDR3 region: CAWVAGVNTGELFF. The CDR3 coding sequence is TGTGCCTGGGTAGCGGGGGTGAACACCGGGGAGCTGTTTTTT.

The DNA for the CDR3 is TGTGCCAGCAGCTTAGACGCAGGTGTGGAGCCCCAGCATTTT. This gives the protein CASSLDAGVEPQHF. The J gene is TRBJ1-5, the V gene TRBV7-9; D is undetermined. V shed 1 base and J shed 8 bases, with 12 bases lying between them. CDR1 and CDR2 from the germline V gene are SEHNR and FQNEAQ (reference sequence). The CDR3 has 14 amino acids.

J is TRBJ1-1 and V is TRBV9; 7 bases line up with TRBD1. Trimming cost V 2 bases and J 4 bases; bases outside gene matches: 11. Germline lookup yields CDR1 SGDLS and CDR2 YYNGEE. The CDR3 has 16 amino acids. DNA of the CDR3: TGTGCCAGCAGCGTCGACCGGACAGGCCGGATCACTGAAGCTTTCTTT. This codes for CASSVDRTGRITEAFF.

The CDR3 protein is CASSLDRDATEAFF. The CDR3 nucleotides are TGTGCCAGCTCACTAGACAGGGACGCGACTGAAGCTTTCTTT. J is TRBJ1-1 and V is TRBV18; 7 nucleotides agree with TRBD1. Germline loops: CDR1 KGHSH, CDR2 LQKENI. This CDR3 has 14 residues. Trimming cost V 4 bases and J 5 bases; bases outside gene matches: 7.

The chain carries TRBV5-1 and TRBJ2-4; 8 bases are shared with TRBD1. The CDR3 consists of 17 residues. V was clipped by 6 bases and J by 3 bases; unmatched bases: 14. Germline V gene data show CDR1 as SGHRS and CDR2 as YFSETQ. In DNA form, the CDR3 reads TGCGCCAGCAAAAACGGGACAGGTTCTTTAGTCAAAAACATTCAGTACTTC. Residues: CASKNGTGSLVKNIQYF.

The chain joins TRBV15 to TRBJ2-5, with TRBD1 matching over 10 bases. This CDR3 region has 14 residues. V lost 1 base, J lost 4 bases, and 0 bases stayed unmatched. Germline V gene lookup returns CDR1 LNHNV and CDR2 YYDKDF (reference sequence). In DNA, the CDR3 is TGTGCCACCAGCAGAGGGACAGGGGGAGAGACCCAGTACTTC. Translated: CATSRGTGGETQYF.

This chain joins TRBV9 and TRBJ1-3; possible D gene TRBD1, 6 bases. The ends were cut back, 1 base at V and 2 bases at J, with 13 bases in the middle. Germline assignment: CDR1 SGDLS and CDR2 YYNGEE. The CDR3 runs to 16 residues. In DNA form, the CDR3 reads TGTGCCAGCAGCGTAAGTCACAGGGTCCCTGGAAACACCATATATTTT. The encoded protein is CASSVSHRVPGNTIYF.

The chain is built from TRBV7-8 and TRBJ1-2; TRBD1 matches 8 bases. This CDR3 comprises 15 residues. In germline, CDR1 is SGHVS, CDR2 FQNEAQ. V lost 5 bases and J lost 6; bases outside the gene matches: 11. Here the CDR3 reads CASSTRLTGVDGYTF. For the CDR3, the DNA is TGTGCCAGCAGCACAAGACTGACAGGGGTAGATGGCTACACCTTC. The whole variable domain, filled in from reference TRBV7-8 and TRBJ1-2, reads GAGVSQSPRYKVAKRGQDVALRCDPISGHVSLFWYQQALGQGPEFLTYFQNEAQLDKSGLPSDRFFAERPEGSVSTLKIQRTQQEDSAVYLCASSTRLTGVDGYTFGSGTRLTVV.

The CDR3 reads CASTPHPGGAGNEQFF. DNA for the CDR3: TGTGCCAGCACGCCACATCCCGGGGGGGCAGGGAATGAGCAGTTCTTC. J is TRBJ2-1 and V is TRBV7-9, with TRBD2 matching 8 bases. The CDR3 runs to 16 residues. J was trimmed by 7 bases and V by 7 bases; bases with no gene match: 15. CDR1 SEHNR and CDR2 FQNEAQ come from the germline V gene (reference sequence).

The chain employs TRBV6-5 and TRBJ2-6; no firm D call. The CDR3 totals 13 residues. Germline-derived CDR1 and CDR2 are MNHEY and SVGAGI. The germline V and J ends were trimmed by 5 bases and 3 bases, with 5 bases remaining between them. CDR3 in DNA: TGTGCCAGCAGTCTTTTTGGGGCCAACGTCCTGACTTTC. This gives the protein CASSLFGANVLTF.

This rearrangement joins TRBV5-1 to TRBJ2-1; TRBD2 matches at 14 bases. The CDR3 totals 18 residues. Per germline, CDR1 SGHRS and CDR2 YFSETQ. J lost 4 bases, V lost 0 bases, and 6 bases had no gene match. The DNA for the CDR3 is TGCGCCAGCAGCTTGGGACTAGCGGGGGGGGTTCTGTACAATGAGCAGTTCTTC. As protein: CASSLGLAGGVLYNEQFF.

V gene TRBV28 combines with J gene TRBJ2-2; the D gene is possibly TRBD1 (6 bases). V was pared by 3 bases and J by 7 bases, with 15 bases between. The germline V gene encodes CDR1 MDHEN and CDR2 SYDVKM. The length of the CDR3 is 15 residues. The CDR3 bases are TGTGCCAGCAGTTTGGGCAGGGGTAAAGGCGGGGAGCTGTTTTTT. Residues: CASSLGRGKGGELFF. Supplemented by reference TRBV28 and TRBJ2-2, the full variable domain reads DVKVTQSSRYLVKRTGEKVFLECVQDMDHENMFWYRQDPGLGLRLIYFSYDVKMKEKGDIPEGYSVSREKKERFSLILESASTNQTSMYLCASSLGRGKGGELFFGEGSRLTVL.

This chain links TRBV4-1 with TRBJ1-5, with D unclear. With 5 bases removed from V and 2 bases from J, the gap between germline ends came to 16 bases. There are 16 residues in the CDR3. From germline, CDR1 is MGHRA and CDR2 YSYEKL. The CDR3 loop reads CASSLGGPTGNQPQHF. The CDR3 coding sequence is TGCGCCAGCAGCTTAGGCGGGCCCACCGGCAATCAGCCCCAGCATTTT.

The rearrangement uses TRBV5-3 and TRBJ2-7; 7 positions agree with TRBD2. TRBV5-3 is classed as an ORF, of uncertain function. The CDR3 totals 21 residues. V dropped 1 base and J dropped 2; count of bases not matched to a gene: 24. The CDR3 bases are TGTGCCAGAAGCTTGTCTCACTCATCACAGGTCGGGACTAAGGGGACCTACGAGCAGTACTTC. It is translated as CARSLSHSSQVGTKGTYEQYF.

This chain links TRBV7-8 with TRBJ2-2; tentative D call: TRBD1 (6 bases). CDR1 and CDR2 from the germline V gene are SGHVS and FQNEAQ. Trimming shortened V by 5 bases and J by 5 bases, and 12 bases separated the two germline ends. The CDR3 consists of 14 residues. CDR3 region: CASSEGQRTGELFF. The DNA for the CDR3 is TGTGCCAGCAGCGAAGGACAGAGAACCGGGGAGCTGTTTTTT. The variable domain in full, with the rest retrieved from reference TRBV7-8 and TRBJ2-2, is GAGVSQSPRYKVAKRGQDVALRCDPISGHVSLFWYQQALGQGPEFLTYFQNEAQLDKSGLPSDRFFAERPEGSVSTLKIQRTQQEDSAVYLCASSEGQRTGELFFGEGSRLTVL.

V and J are TRBV19 and TRBJ2-2; 8 bases are a match to TRBD2. CDR1 and CDR2 from the germline V gene are LNHDA and SQIVND (reference sequence). This CDR3 comprises 14 residues. CDR3 in DNA: TGTGCTTCAGAACTAGCGGTCCTCACCGGGGAGCTGTTTTTT. Protein: CASELAVLTGELFF.